Given below is one T cell receptor beta chain in context. This record comes from a study of blood T cell repertoires in COVID-19. Overall study: Nucleic acid was either cDNA or gDNA, and it came from T cells, B-cell-depleted T cells, or PBMCs.

CDR1 is SGHTA and CDR2 is FQGNSA in the germline V gene. CDR3 size: 14 residues. J was trimmed by 6 bases and V by 4 bases; bases with no gene match: 6. Assay: immunoSEQ multiplex PCR; the TCRdb copy retains only in-frame clones and omits some. The table shows tens of thousands of clones, with approximately 86% occurring only once. Sequenced: peripheral blood. This sequence was found in a man aged 50 to 59 with active COVID-19. The chain combines TRBV7-2 with TRBJ2-5; TRBD1 matches at 9 bases. This CDR3 reads CASSSSGTGKTQYF. The CDR3, as DNA: TGTGCCAGCAGCTCTTCCGGGACAGGGAAGACCCAGTACTTC.